The 14 T cell receptor beta chains given below trace back to one sample, sequenced in a study of a mutant IDH1 vaccine in newly diagnosed glioma (dated by TCRdb to the early 2020s). What the time point label conveys for this sample: baseline, week 1 (first vaccination visit). The sample's treatment or condition label, in plain terms: pre-vaccination baseline after standard-of-care therapy. Libraries were built with the immunoSEQ multiplex PCR assay. TCRdb provides this immuneACCESS table in a form limited to in-frame rearrangements. Some clones are lacking; in checked studies, under half of them reflect an unresolved V gene, and why the rest are absent is not known. In all, the sample holds 15,000 or so clones, and less than 97% of those were seen once. The top ten clonotypes cover 3.6% of the sample. The input for sequencing was peripheral blood mononuclear cells (PBMCs), taken from a glioma patient treated with radiotherapy, temozolomide or both. All receptors derive from a woman between 18 and 30 years old with glioma. Some clones in this sample may be carry-over from other donors' samples.

V gene TRBV18 combines with J gene TRBJ2-2; 8 nucleotides align to TRBD2. This CDR3 comprises 16 residues. Germline assignment: CDR1 KGHSH and CDR2 LQKENI. V trimming: 4 bases; J trimming: 6 bases; junction bases outside the gene matches: 10. The CDR3 loop reads CASSRPGRALSGELFF. In DNA, the CDR3 is TGTGCCAGCTCACGGCCCGGGAGGGCCCTCTCCGGGGAGCTGTTTTTT.

The rearrangement joins TRBV4-3 to TRBJ2-3, with 12 bases identical to TRBD2. Germline loops: CDR1 LGHNA, CDR2 YSLEER. The CDR3 loop spans 16 amino acids. Germline trimming cut 0 bases from V and 4 bases from J; bases unmatched to any gene: 2. CDR3: CASSQETSGSADTQYF. The CDR3 bases are TGCGCCAGCAGCCAAGAGACTAGCGGGAGCGCAGATACGCAGTATTTT.

The chain recombines TRBV29-1 with TRBJ1-1, with 9 bases fitting TRBD1. The CDR3 is 12 residues long. Germline CDR1 reads SQVTM; CDR2 reads ANQGSEA. Trimming removed 0 bases from V and 9 bases from J; junction bases left unmatched: 2. CDR3 loop: CSVEEQGAKAFF. CDR3 nucleotides: TGCAGCGTTGAAGAACAGGGGGCCAAAGCTTTCTTT.

The J gene is TRBJ2-7, the V gene TRBV6-5, with 11 bases aligning to TRBD1. With V trimmed by 2 bases and J by 5 bases, 2 bases remained unmatched. The germline V gene encodes CDR1 MNHEY and CDR2 SVGAGI. This CDR3 comprises 14 residues. CDR3 amino acids: CASSYGQGADEQYF. DNA for the CDR3: TGTGCCAGCAGTTACGGACAGGGGGCCGACGAGCAGTACTTC.

The V and J genes are TRBV6-6 and TRBJ2-7, with D hard to call. The V gene's germline CDR1 is MNHNY and CDR2 SVGAGI (reference sequence). The CDR3 sequence is 13 residues long. The germline V and J ends were trimmed by 5 bases and 3 bases, with 11 bases remaining between them. CDR3 sequence: CASSRIQSYEQYF. DNA of the CDR3: TGTGCCAGCAGTCGAATCCAGAGCTACGAGCAGTACTTC.

The rearrangement links TRBV15 to TRBJ1-1, with unresolved D. Germline V gene lookup returns CDR1 LNHNV and CDR2 YYDKDF (reference sequence). Between the trimmed V and J ends, which lost 1 base and 1 base, there was a span of 4 bases. The CDR3 length is 13 residues. CDR3 loop: CATSRVKNTEAFF. The CDR3 DNA reads as TGTGCCACCAGCAGAGTTAAGAACACTGAAGCTTTCTTT.

This clone was counted between two and nine times. The chain has TRBV25-1 and TRBJ2-3; D uncertain. Germline V lookup: CDR1 MGHDK, CDR2 SYGVNS. CDR3 length: 13 amino acids. Trimming removed 4 bases at V and 4 bases at J, with 9 bases between. CDR3 region: CASSALDADTQYF. The CDR3 region has the DNA TGTGCCAGCAGTGCGTTAGATGCAGATACGCAGTATTTT.

The rearrangement uses TRBV6-5 and TRBJ2-3, with a tentative D call TRBD2 (5 bases). The V and J ends lost 4 bases and 6 bases respectively, with 20 bases between them. The germline gives CDR1 MNHEY, CDR2 SVGAGI. The CDR3 loop spans 16 amino acids. The CDR3 sequence is CASSSPLGGLGDTQYF. CDR3 DNA sequence: TGTGCCAGCAGTTCCCCACTTGGCGGGCTAGGGGATACGCAGTATTTT.

This chain joins TRBV30 and TRBJ1-2; 9 bases are a match to TRBD1. The V gene's germline CDR1 is GTSNPN and CDR2 SVGIG (reference sequence). The CDR3 totals 13 residues. The V and J ends lost 2 bases and 2 bases, in that order; junction bases with no gene match: 0. As DNA, the CDR3 is TGTGCCTGGAGTACAGGGGGCAACTATGGCTACACCTTC. Protein: CAWSTGGNYGYTF.

Here the CDR3 DNA reads TGTGCCAGCAGCTCGACTAGAAGCACAGATACGCAGTATTTT. Residues: CASSSTRSTDTQYF. The chain links TRBV7-2 to TRBJ2-3, with TRBD2 as a possible D gene (6 bases). With 4 bases removed from V and 0 bases from J, the gap between germline ends came to 8 bases. Germline CDR1 SGHTA, CDR2 FQGNSA. This CDR3 region has 14 residues.

The rearrangement uses TRBV2 and TRBJ2-3; 7 positions match TRBD1. Germline V gene data show CDR1 as SNHLY and CDR2 as FYNNEI. The CDR3 totals 16 residues. V gave up 4 bases and J gave up 6 bases; unmatched junction bases: 13. The CDR3 DNA sequence: TGTGCCAGCAGTGCTCCGGGACAGTCCGGCGGGGATACGCAGTATTTT. It yields the protein CASSAPGQSGGDTQYF. The full variable domain, in which reference TRBV2 and TRBJ2-3 provide the parts outside the CDR3, is EPEVTQTPSHQVTQMGQEVILRCVPISNHLYFYWYRQILGQKVEFLVSFYNNEISEKSEIFDDQFSVERPDGSNFTLKIRSTKLEDSAMYFCASSAPGQSGGDTQYFGPGTRLTVL.

The gene calls are TRBV29-1 and TRBJ2-7; 12 bases are a match to TRBD2. The CDR3 loop spans 14 amino acids. V dropped 7 bases and J dropped 2; count of bases not matched to a gene: 6. CDR1 is SQVTM and CDR2 is ANQGSEA in the germline V gene. CDR3 sequence reads: CSATLAGGAYEQYF. The CDR3 nucleotides read TGCAGCGCAACCCTAGCGGGAGGGGCCTACGAGCAGTACTTC.

The V call is TRBV5-4, the J call TRBJ2-1; D uncertain. V was clipped by 2 bases and J by 5 bases, with 14 bases between them. This CDR3 spans 15 amino acids. CDR1 is SGHNT, CDR2 YYREEE, per germline (reference sequence). This CDR3 is CASSFPLVGHNEQFF. CDR3 bases: TGTGCCAGCAGCTTTCCTTTGGTAGGCCACAATGAGCAGTTCTTC.

The chain employs TRBV2 and TRBJ2-2; TRBD2 is a possible D gene (7 bases). CDR1 and CDR2 from the germline V gene are SNHLY and FYNNEI. The CDR3 is made up of 15 amino acids. V lost 7 bases to trimming and J lost 3 bases, with 15 bases between them. The CDR3 bases are TGTGCCAGCAAACCCGGGGGGCGGGACACCGGGGAGCTGTTTTTT. It translates to CASKPGGRDTGELFF.